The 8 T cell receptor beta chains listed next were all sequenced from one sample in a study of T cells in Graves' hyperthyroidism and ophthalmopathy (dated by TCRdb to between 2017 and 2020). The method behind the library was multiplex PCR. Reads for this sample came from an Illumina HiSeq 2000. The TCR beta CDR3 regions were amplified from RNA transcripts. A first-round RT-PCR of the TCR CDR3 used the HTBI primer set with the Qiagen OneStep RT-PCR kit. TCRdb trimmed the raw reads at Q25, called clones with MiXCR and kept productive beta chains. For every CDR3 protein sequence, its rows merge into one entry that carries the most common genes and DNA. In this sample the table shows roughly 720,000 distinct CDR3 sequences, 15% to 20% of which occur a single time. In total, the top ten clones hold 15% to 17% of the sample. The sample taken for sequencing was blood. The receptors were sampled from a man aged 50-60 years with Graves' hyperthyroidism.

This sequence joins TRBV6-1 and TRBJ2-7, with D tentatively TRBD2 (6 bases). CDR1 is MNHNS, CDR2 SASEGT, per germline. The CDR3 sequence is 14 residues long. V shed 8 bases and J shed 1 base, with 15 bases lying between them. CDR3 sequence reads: CASSRASESYEQYF. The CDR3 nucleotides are TGTGCCAGCTCCCGGGCTAGCGAGTCCTACGAGCAGTACTTC.

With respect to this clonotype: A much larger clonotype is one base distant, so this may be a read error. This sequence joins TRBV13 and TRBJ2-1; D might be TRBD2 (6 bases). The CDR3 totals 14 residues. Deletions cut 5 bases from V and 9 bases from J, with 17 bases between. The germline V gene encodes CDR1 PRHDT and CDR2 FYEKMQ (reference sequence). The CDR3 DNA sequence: TGTGCCAGCAGCCAAGGGGACTCCCGGGGTGAGCAGTTCTTC. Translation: CASSQGDSRGEQFF.

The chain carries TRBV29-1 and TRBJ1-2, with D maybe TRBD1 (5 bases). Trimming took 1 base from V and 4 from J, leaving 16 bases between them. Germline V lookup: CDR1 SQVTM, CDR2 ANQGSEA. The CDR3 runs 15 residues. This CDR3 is CSVEGQQGQSYGYTF. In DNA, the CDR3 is TGCAGCGTTGAAGGGCAGCAGGGTCAGAGCTATGGCTACACCTTC.

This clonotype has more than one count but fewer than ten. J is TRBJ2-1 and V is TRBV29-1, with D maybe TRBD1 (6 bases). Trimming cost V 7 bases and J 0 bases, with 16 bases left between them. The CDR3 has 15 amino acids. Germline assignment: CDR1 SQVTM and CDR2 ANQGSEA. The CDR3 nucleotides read TGCAGCGGGGCACAGGGATTAAGCTCCTACAATGAGCAGTTCTTC. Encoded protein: CSGAQGLSSYNEQFF.

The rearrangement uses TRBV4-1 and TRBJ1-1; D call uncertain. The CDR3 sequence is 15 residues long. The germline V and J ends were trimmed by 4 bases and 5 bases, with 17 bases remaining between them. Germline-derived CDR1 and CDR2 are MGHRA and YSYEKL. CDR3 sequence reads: CASSPLIGRVTEAFF. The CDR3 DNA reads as TGCGCCAGCAGCCCCCTAATCGGTCGGGTTACTGAAGCTTTCTTT.

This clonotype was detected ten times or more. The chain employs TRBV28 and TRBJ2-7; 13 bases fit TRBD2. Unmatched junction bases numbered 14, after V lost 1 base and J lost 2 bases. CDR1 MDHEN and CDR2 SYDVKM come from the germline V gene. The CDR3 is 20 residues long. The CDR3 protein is CASSLSSTGTSGTEPYEQYF. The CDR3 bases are TGTGCCAGCAGTTTATCCTCAACAGGGACTAGCGGGACCGAACCCTACGAGCAGTACTTC.

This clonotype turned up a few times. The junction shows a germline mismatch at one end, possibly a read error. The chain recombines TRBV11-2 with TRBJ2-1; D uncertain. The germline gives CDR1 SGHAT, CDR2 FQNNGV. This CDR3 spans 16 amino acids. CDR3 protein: CASSQLLEYSYNEQFF. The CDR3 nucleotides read TGCGCCAGCAGCCAACTCCTTGAATATTCCTACAATGAGCAGTTCTTC.

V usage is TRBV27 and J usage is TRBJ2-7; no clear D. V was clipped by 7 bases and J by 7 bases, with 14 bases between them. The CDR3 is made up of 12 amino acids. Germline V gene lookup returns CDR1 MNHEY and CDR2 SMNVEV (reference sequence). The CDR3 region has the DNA TGTGCCAGCACTCACACGTCCGGTGAGCAGTACTTC. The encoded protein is CASTHTSGEQYF.